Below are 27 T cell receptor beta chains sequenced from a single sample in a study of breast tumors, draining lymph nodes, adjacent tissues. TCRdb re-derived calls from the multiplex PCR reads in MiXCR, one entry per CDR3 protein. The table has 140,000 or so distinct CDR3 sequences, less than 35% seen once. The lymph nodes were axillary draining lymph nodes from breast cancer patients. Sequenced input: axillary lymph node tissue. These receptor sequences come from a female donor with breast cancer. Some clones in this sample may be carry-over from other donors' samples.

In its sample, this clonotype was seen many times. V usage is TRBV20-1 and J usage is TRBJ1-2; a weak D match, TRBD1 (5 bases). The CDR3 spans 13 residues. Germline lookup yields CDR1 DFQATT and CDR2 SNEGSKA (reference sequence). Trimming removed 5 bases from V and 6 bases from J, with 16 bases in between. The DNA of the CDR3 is TGCAGTGCTCCTCGGGGGGACGGTAATGGCTACACCTTC. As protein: CSAPRGDGNGYTF.

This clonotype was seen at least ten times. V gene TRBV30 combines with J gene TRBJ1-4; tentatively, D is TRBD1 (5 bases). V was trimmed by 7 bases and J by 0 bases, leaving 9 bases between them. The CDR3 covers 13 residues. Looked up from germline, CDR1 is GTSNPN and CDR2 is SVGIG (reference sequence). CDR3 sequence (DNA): TGTGCCTTTAGGACAACAACTAATGAAAAACTGTTTTTT. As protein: CAFRTTTNEKLFF.

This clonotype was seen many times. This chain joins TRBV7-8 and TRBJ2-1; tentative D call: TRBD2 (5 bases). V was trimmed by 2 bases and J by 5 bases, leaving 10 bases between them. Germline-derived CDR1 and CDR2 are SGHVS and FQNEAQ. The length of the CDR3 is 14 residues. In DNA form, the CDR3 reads TGTGCCAGCAGCTTATTTGAGGAGGACAATGAGCAGTTCTTC. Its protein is CASSLFEEDNEQFF.

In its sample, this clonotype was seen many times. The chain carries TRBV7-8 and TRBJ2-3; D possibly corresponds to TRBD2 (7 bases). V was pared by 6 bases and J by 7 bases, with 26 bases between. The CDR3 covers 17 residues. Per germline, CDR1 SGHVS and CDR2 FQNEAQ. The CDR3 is CASRQVGGGGATNTQYF. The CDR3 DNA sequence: TGTGCCAGCAGGCAGGTGGGGGGAGGGGGAGCCACGAATACGCAGTATTTT. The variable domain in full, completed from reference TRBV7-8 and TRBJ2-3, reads GAGVSQSPRYKVAKRGQDVALRCDPISGHVSLFWYQQALGQGPEFLTYFQNEAQLDKSGLPSDRFFAERPEGSVSTLKIQRTQQEDSAVYLCASRQVGGGGATNTQYFGPGTRLTVL.

The CDR3 nucleotides are TGTGCCAGCGGGACTAGCGGTGCGCAGTATTTT. Amino acids: CASGTSGAQYF. The chain uses TRBV27 and TRBJ2-3, with 11 bases identical to TRBD2. The CDR3 consists of 11 residues. Germline-derived CDR1 and CDR2 are MNHEY and SMNVEV (reference sequence). With 8 bases clipped from V and 10 bases from J, the junction kept 2 bases outside the gene matches.

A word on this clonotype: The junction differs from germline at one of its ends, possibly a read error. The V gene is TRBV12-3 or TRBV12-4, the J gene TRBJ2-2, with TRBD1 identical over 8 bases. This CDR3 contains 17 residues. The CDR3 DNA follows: TGTGCCAGCAGTTTCCCTAGACAGGGGCTGAACACCAGGGAGCTGTTTTTT. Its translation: CASSFPRQGLNTRELFF.

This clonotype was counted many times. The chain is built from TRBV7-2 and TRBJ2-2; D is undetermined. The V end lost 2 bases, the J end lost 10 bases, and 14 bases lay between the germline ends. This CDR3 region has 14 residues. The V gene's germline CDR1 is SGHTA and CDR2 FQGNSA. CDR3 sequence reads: CASSLSFFPEELFF. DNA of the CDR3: TGTGCCAGCAGCTTATCGTTCTTTCCCGAGGAGCTGTTTTTT. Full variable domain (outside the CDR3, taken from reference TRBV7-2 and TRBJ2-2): GAGVSQSPSNKVTEKGKDVELRCDPISGHTALYWYRQSLGQGLEFLIYFQGNSAPDKSGLPSDRFSAERTGGSVSTLTIQRTQQEDSAVYLCASSLSFFPEELFFGEGSRLTVL.

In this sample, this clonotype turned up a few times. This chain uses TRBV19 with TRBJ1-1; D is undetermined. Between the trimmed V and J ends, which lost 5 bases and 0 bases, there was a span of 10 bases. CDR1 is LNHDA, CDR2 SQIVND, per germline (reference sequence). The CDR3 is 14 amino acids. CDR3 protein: CASSDGGVNTEAFF. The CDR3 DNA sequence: TGTGCCAGTAGTGACGGTGGAGTGAACACTGAAGCTTTCTTT. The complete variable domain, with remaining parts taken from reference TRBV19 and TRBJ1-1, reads DGGITQSPKYLFRKEGQNVTLSCEQNLNHDAMYWYRQDPGQGLRLIYYSQIVNDFQKGDIAEGYSVSREKKESFPLTVTSAQKNPTAFYLCASSDGGVNTEAFFGQGTRLTVV.

CDR3 DNA sequence: TGCGCCAGCAGCCAAGAGGGGGGACAGGGTCAGCCCCAGCATTTT. Translation gives CASSQEGGQGQPQHF. V and J are TRBV4-1 and TRBJ1-5; TRBD1 aligns across 9 bases. From germline, CDR1 is MGHRA and CDR2 YSYEKL. The ends lost 0 bases at V and 6 bases at J; junction bases unmatched: 3. This CDR3 spans 15 amino acids.

CDR3 protein: CSARDRVNEQFF. For the CDR3, the DNA is TGCAGTGCTAGGGACAGGGTCAATGAGCAGTTCTTC. The rearrangement links TRBV20-1 to TRBJ2-1, with 8 bases fitting TRBD1. This CDR3 comprises 12 residues. V lost 3 bases to trimming and J lost 6 bases; unmatched junction nucleotides: 1. Germline V gene data show CDR1 as DFQATT and CDR2 as SNEGSKA (reference sequence).

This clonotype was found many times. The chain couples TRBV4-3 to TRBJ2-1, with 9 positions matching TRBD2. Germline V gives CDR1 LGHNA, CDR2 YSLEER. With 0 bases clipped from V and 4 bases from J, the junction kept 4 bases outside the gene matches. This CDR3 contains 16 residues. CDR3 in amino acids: CASSQEPSGGYNEQFF. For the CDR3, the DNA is TGCGCCAGCAGCCAAGAGCCCAGCGGGGGGTACAATGAGCAGTTCTTC.

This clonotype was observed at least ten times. In DNA form, the CDR3 reads TGTGCCAGCGGGGGGCTGGGCAATCAGCCCCAGCATTTT. It is translated as CASGGLGNQPQHF. The chain uses TRBV6-2 or TRBV6-3 and TRBJ1-5, with a weak D call TRBD1 (6 bases). The CDR3 contains 13 residues. Germline CDR1 is MNHEY and CDR2 is SVGEGT. Deletions cut 8 bases from V and 2 bases from J, with 10 bases between.

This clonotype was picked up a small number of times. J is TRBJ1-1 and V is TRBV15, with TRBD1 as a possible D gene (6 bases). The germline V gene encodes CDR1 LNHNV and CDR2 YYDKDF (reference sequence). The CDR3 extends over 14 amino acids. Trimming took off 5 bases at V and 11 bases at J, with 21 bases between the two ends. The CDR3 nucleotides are TGTGCCACCAGCTTATCGACAGGACAGTCGGTGGCTTTCTTT. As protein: CATSLSTGQSVAFF.

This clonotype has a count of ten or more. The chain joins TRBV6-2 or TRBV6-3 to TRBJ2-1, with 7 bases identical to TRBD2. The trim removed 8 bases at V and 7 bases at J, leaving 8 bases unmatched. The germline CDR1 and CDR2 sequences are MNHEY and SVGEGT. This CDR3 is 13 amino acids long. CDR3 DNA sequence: TGTGCCAGCCAGACTAGCAATAGAAATGAGCAGTTCTTC. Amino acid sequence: CASQTSNRNEQFF.

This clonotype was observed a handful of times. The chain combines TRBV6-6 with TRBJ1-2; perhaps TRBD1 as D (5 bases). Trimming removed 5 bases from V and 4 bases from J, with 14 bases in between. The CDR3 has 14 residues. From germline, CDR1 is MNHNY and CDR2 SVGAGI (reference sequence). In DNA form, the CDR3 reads TGTGCCAGCAGTCACGGGTTGGGGCCCTATGGCTACACCTTC. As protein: CASSHGLGPYGYTF.

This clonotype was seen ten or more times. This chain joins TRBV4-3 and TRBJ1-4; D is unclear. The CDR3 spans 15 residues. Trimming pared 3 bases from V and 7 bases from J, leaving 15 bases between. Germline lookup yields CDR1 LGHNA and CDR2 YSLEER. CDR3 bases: TGCGCCAGCAGCCAGGAGCAAGGGAAAGGTGAAAAACTGTTTTTT. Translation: CASSQEQGKGEKLFF.

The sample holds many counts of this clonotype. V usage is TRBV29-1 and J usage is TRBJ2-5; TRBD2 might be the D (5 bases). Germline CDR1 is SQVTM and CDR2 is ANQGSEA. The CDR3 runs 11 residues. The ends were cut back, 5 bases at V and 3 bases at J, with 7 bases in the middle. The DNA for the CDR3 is TGCAGCGTTCTCGGGGAAGAGACCCAGTACTTC. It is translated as CSVLGEETQYF.

The DNA of the CDR3 is TGCAGCGTTCGACAGGGGTGGGAAAAACTGTTTTTT. This sequence encodes CSVRQGWEKLFF. This rearrangement joins TRBV29-1 to TRBJ1-4, with 8 bases fitting TRBD1. Germline V lookup: CDR1 SQVTM, CDR2 ANQGSEA. The junction had 4 bases not matched to a gene; V was cut back by 5 bases and J by 8 bases. The CDR3 totals 12 residues.

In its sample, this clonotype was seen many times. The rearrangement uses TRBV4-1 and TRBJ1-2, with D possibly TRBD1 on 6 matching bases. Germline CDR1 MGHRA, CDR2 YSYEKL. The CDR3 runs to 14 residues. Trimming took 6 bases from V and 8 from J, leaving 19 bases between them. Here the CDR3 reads CASSPIDRPGGYTF. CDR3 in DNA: TGCGCCAGCAGTCCAATAGACAGGCCCGGGGGCTACACCTTC.

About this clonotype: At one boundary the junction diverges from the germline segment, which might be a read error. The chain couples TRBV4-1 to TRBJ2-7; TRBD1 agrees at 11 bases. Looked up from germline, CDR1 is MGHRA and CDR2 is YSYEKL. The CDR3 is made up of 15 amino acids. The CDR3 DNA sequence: TGTGCCAGCAGCCAGGGACAGGGGGGCGGGTACGAGCAGTACTTC. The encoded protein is CASSQGQGGGYEQYF.

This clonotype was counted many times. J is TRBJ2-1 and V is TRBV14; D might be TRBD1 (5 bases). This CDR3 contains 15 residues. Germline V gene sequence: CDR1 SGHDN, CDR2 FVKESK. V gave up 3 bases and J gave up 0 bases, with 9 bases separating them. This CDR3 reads CASSHLGASYNEQFF. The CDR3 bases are TGTGCCAGCAGCCATCTAGGGGCCTCCTACAATGAGCAGTTCTTC.

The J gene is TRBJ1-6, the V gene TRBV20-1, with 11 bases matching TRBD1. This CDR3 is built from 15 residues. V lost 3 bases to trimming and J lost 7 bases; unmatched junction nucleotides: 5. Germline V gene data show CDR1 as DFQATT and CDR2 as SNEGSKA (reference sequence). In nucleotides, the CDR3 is TGCAGTGCTAGTAGGACAGGGGGCGGAAATTCACCCCTCCACTTT. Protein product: CSASRTGGGNSPLHF.

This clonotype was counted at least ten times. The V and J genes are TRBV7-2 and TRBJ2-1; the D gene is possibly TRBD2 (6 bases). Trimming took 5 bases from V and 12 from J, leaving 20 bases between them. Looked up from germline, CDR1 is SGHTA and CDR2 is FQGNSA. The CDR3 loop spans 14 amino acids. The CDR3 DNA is TGTGCCAGCAGCCAGAGAAAGGGACTCCTTAGGCAGTTCTTC. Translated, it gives CASSQRKGLLRQFF.

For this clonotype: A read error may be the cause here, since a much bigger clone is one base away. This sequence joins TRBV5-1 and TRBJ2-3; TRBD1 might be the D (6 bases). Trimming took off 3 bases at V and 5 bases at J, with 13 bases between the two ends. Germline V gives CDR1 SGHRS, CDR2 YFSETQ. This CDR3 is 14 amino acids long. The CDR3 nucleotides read TGCGCCAGCAGCTCGGAACAGGGATTAGATACGCAGTATTTT. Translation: CASSSEQGLDTQYF.

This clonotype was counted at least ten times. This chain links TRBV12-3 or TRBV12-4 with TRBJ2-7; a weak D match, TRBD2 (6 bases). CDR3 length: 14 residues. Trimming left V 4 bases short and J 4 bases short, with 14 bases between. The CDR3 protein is CASSSGEEGYEQYV. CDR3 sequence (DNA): TGTGCCAGCAGTTCTGGAGAGGAGGGGTACGAGCAGTACGTC.

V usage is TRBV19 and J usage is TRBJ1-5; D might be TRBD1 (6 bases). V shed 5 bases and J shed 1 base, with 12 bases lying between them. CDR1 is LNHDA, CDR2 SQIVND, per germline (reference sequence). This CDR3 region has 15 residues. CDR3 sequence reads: CASSARDTSNQPQHF. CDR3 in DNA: TGTGCCAGTAGTGCTCGGGACACCAGCAATCAGCCCCAGCATTTT.

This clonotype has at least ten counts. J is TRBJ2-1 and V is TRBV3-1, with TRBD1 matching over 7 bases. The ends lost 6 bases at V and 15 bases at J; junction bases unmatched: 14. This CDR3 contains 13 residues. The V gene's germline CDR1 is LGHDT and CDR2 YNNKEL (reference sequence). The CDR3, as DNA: TGTGCCAGCAGTCAGACCGACCGGGACAGTCGGTTCTTC. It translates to CASSQTDRDSRFF.